Included here is one TCR beta chain sequence, with context. A multiplex PCR was run with 60 Vbeta primers and 13 Jbeta primers. The data were produced by immunoSEQ multiplex PCR, yet TCRdb's version contains in-frame clones alone and is incomplete. The sample lists 130,000 to 150,000 clones, roughly 75% occurring once. This sample is part of a study of cytomegalovirus exposure and HLA in healthy donors. Sequencing input: PBMCs. The TCR sequence derives from a female donor in good health and CMV-seronegative.

The CDR3 nucleotides are TGTGCCAGCAGCCCGGGACAGGGTTCTCCTATCTCTGGGGCCAACGTCCTGACTTTC. Protein sequence: CASSPGQGSPISGANVLTF. This chain connects TRBV27 to TRBJ2-6, with 9 nucleotides matching TRBD1. The CDR3 runs to 19 residues. J was trimmed by 0 bases and V by 6 bases; bases with no gene match: 12. Germline-derived CDR1 and CDR2 are MNHEY and SMNVEV (reference sequence).